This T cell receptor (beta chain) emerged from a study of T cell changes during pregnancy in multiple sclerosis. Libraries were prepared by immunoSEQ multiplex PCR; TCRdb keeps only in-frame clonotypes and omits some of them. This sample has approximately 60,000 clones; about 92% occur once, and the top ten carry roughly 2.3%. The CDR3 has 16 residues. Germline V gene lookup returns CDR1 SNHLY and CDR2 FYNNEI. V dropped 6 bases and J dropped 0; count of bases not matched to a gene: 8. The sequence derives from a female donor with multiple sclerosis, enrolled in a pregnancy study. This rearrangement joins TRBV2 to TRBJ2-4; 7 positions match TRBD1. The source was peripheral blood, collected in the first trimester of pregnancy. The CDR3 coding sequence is TGTGCCAGCAGAGCAACAGGGGCGAAAGCCAAAAACATTCAGTACTTC. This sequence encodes CASRATGAKAKNIQYF.